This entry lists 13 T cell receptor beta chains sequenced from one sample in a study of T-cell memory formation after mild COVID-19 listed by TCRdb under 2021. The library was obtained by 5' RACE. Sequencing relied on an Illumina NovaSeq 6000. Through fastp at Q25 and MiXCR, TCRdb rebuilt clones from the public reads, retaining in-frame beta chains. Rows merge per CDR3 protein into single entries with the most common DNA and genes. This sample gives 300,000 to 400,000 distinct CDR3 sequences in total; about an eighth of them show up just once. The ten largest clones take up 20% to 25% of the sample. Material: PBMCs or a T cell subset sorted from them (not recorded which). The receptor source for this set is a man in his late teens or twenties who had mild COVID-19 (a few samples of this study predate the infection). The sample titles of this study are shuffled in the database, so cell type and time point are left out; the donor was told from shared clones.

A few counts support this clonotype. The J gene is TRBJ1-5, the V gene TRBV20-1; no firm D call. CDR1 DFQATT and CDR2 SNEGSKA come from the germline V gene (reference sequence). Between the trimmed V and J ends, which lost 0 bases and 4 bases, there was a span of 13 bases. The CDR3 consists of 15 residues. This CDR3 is CSARDVGRENQPQHF. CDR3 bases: TGCAGTGCTAGAGATGTTGGTAGGGAAAATCAGCCCCAGCATTTT.

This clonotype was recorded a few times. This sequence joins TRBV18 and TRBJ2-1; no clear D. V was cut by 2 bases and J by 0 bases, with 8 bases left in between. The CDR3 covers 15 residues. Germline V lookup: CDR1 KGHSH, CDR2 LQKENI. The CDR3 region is CASSPSTSSYNEQFF. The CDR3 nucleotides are TGTGCCAGCTCACCATCGACTTCCTCCTACAATGAGCAGTTCTTC.

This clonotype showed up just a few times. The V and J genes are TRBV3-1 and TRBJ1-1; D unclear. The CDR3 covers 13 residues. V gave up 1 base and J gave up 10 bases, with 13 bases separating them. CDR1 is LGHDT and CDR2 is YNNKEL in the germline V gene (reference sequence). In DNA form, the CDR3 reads TGTGCCAGCAGCCAAGTGGAGGAAACGGTAGCTTTCTTT. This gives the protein CASSQVEETVAFF.

The chain's CDR3 is CASSLGPDPAGANVLTF. The CDR3 nucleotides are TGTGCCAGCAGCTTAGGACCCGACCCGGCTGGGGCCAACGTCCTGACTTTC. V gene TRBV7-9 combines with J gene TRBJ2-6; no firm D call. The CDR3 runs to 17 residues. The germline V gene encodes CDR1 SEHNR and CDR2 FQNEAQ (reference sequence). V gave up 1 base and J gave up 2 bases, with 12 bases separating them.

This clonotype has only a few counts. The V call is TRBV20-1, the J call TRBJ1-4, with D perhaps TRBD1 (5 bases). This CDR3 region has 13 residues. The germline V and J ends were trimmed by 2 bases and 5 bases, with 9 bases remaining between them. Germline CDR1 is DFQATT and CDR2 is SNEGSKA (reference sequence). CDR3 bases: TGCAGTGCTAGATCGGGGGAAAATGAAAAACTGTTTTTT. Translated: CSARSGENEKLFF.

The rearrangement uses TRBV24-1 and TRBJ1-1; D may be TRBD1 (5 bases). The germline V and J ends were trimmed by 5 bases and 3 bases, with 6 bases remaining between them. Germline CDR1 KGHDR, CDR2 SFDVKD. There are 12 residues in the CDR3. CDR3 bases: TGTGCCACCAGTGGAGGGGACACTGAAGCTTTCTTT. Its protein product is CATSGGDTEAFF.

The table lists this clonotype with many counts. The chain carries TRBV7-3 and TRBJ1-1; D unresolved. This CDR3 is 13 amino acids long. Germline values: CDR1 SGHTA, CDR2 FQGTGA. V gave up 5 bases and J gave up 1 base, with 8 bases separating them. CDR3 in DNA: TGTGCCAGCAGCCCAACACGGAACACTGAAGCTTTCTTT. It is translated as CASSPTRNTEAFF.

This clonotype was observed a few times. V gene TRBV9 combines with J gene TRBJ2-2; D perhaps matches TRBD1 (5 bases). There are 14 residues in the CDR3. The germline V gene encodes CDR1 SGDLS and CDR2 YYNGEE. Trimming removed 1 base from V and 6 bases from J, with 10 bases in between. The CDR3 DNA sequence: TGTGCCAGCAGCGTACAGGGTCTTGCCGGGGAGCTGTTTTTT. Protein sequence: CASSVQGLAGELFF.

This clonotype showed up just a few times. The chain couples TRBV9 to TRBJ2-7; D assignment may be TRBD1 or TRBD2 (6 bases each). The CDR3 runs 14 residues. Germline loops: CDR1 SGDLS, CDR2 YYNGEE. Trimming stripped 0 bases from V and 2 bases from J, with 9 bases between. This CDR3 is CASSVVRGAYEQYV. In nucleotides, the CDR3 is TGTGCCAGCAGCGTAGTAAGGGGGGCCTACGAGCAGTACGTC.

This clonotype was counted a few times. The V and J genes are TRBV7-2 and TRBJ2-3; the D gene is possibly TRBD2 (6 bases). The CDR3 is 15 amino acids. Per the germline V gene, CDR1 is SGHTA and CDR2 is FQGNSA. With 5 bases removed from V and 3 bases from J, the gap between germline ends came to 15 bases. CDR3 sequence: CASSKPGLGTDTQYF. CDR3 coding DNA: TGTGCCAGCAGCAAACCGGGACTTGGAACAGATACGCAGTATTTT.

The CDR3 DNA reads TGTGCCACCAGTGATGTATTAGCGGGGGTTGATACGCAGTATTTT. Encoded protein: CATSDVLAGVDTQYF. The rearrangement joins TRBV24-1 to TRBJ2-3; 9 bases match TRBD2. The CDR3 spans 15 residues. Germline-derived CDR1 and CDR2 are KGHDR and SFDVKD. With 3 bases clipped from V and 6 bases from J, the junction kept 6 bases outside the gene matches.

The CDR3 protein is CAISPGQGNEKLFF. CDR3 nucleotides: TGTGCCATCAGTCCGGGACAGGGTAATGAAAAACTGTTTTTT. This sequence joins TRBV10-3 and TRBJ1-4; TRBD1 agrees at 9 bases. The germline V gene has CDR1 ENHRY and CDR2 SYGVKD. Trimming took 5 bases from V and 4 from J; bases not matched to a gene: 2. This CDR3 has 14 residues.

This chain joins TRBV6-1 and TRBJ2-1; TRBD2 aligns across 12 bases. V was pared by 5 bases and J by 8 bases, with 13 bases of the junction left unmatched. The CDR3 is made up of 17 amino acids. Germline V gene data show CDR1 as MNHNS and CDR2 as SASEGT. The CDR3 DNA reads TGTGCCAGCAGTCCCACAGGACTAGCGGGGACGATCGATGAGCAGTTCTTC. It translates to CASSPTGLAGTIDEQFF.